This entry features one T cell receptor beta chain sequence. Its matching antigen is unknown. The data were obtained in a study of CD8 T cells in ankylosing spondylitis. Notes on the study in general: In reactive arthritis synovial fluid and blood, some motif variants had been reported before. Among TCR beta sequences, a motif of eight highly homologous variants appeared characteristic of ankylosing spondylitis blood. There was reportedly significant enrichment of clones that were disease-linked in matched ankylosing spondylitis synovial fluid.

Quantitative 5'-RACE with molecular barcodes produced the TCR beta libraries. TCRdb independently ran MiXCR on the 5' RACE reads; one entry per CDR3 protein. This table has roughly 470,000 distinct CDR3 sequences, 25% to 30% appearing once. What was sequenced was blood, either unsorted or a sorted T cell fraction (not recorded which). The sequence was collected from a male donor with ankylosing spondylitis.

The chain's CDR3 is CASSPRQGPYEQYV. CDR3 nucleotide sequence: TGTGCCAGCAGTCCCAGACAGGGTCCCTACGAGCAGTACGTC. The chain is built from TRBV27 and TRBJ2-7; TRBD1 matches 7 bases. Germline V gene lookup returns CDR1 MNHEY and CDR2 SMNVEV (reference sequence). Trimming cost V 5 bases and J 2 bases; bases outside gene matches: 6. The CDR3 totals 14 residues.